This T cell receptor beta chain was identified during a study of control samples from healthy donors and cancer patients. This table comes from immunoSEQ multiplex PCR, and its TCRdb copy is limited to in-frame clones, with some not included. The data show 130,000 or so clones, 90% seen once. The CDR3 is 14 residues long. Germline assignment: CDR1 LGHDT and CDR2 YNNKEL (reference sequence). The ends were cut back, 1 base at V and 5 bases at J, with 8 bases in the middle. Sequencing used blood. J is TRBJ2-2 and V is TRBV3-1 (or the pseudogene TRBV3-2); D may be TRBD1 (6 bases). The source of this sequence is a man in his forties in good health. The DNA for the CDR3 is TGTGCCAGCAGCCAAGTAGGGGGAACCGGGGAGCTGTTTTTT. It yields the protein CASSQVGGTGELFF.